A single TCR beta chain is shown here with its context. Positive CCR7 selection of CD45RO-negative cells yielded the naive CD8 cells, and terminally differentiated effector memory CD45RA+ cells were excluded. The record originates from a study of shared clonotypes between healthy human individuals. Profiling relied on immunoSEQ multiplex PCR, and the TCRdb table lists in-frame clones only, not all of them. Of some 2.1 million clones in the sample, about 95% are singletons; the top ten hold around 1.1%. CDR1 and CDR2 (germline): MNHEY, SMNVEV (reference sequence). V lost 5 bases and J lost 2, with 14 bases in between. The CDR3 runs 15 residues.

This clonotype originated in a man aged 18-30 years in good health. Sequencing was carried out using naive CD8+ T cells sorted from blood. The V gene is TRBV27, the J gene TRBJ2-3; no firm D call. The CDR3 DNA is TGTGCCAGCAGTCCTATAAACGGCCTCACAGATACGCAGTATTTT. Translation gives CASSPINGLTDTQYF.